This entry lists 25 T cell receptor beta chains sequenced from one sample in a study of response to subunit inactivated influenza vaccine. TCRdb re-analysed the RT-PCR reads in MiXCR, keeping a single row per CDR3 protein. Of about 530,000 distinct CDR3 sequences listed, 10% to 15% were seen once; the top ten hold less than 15%. Specimen: PBMCs from blood, collected roughly 48 days after vaccination. The receptors derive from a man between 50 and 59 years old who received an inactivated influenza vaccine.

The chain carries TRBV24-1 and TRBJ2-3; tentatively, D is TRBD2 (5 bases). This CDR3 is 17 amino acids long. V lost 4 bases and J lost 3, with 19 bases in between. Germline CDR1 and CDR2: KGHDR and SFDVKD. The chain's CDR3 is CATSDPRGPARTDTQYF. CDR3 nucleotide sequence: TGTGCCACCAGTGACCCGCGAGGGCCGGCCAGGACAGATACGCAGTATTTT.

This clonotype was seen more than once but under ten times. The V and J genes are TRBV4-2 and TRBJ2-7; D could derive from TRBD1 or TRBD2 (6 bases each). This CDR3 is built from 15 residues. V shed 6 bases and J shed 4 bases, with 19 bases lying between them. Germline V CDR1 and CDR2: LGHNA, YNFKEQ. DNA of the CDR3: TGTGCCAGCAGTTCCTCCAGGGGTGGGGGGTACGAGCAGTACTTC. Encoded protein: CASSSSRGGGYEQYF.

This clonotype was seen a few times. The rearrangement uses TRBV24-1 and TRBJ2-1; perhaps D is TRBD1 or TRBD2 (6 bases each). The length of the CDR3 is 14 residues. V lost 5 bases and J 5 bases, leaving 12 bases between the germline ends. Germline-derived CDR1 and CDR2 are KGHDR and SFDVKD. The CDR3: CATSAPGEDNEQFF. The CDR3 DNA is TGTGCCACCAGTGCCCCAGGGGAGGACAATGAGCAGTTCTTC.

The V and J genes are TRBV19 and TRBJ2-7; D gene unclear. CDR3 length: 14 residues. Germline values: CDR1 LNHDA, CDR2 SQIVND (reference sequence). The V and J ends lost 4 bases and 0 bases respectively, with 10 bases between them. In DNA form, the CDR3 reads TGTGCCAGTAGTACAGGATCCTTCTCCTACGAGCAGTACTTC. Translation gives CASSTGSFSYEQYF.

This clonotype was found many times. The CDR3 DNA reads as TGTGCCAGCAGCCCAAGCGGGGAACAAGAGACCCAGTACTTC. The encoded protein is CASSPSGEQETQYF. The chain employs TRBV7-2 and TRBJ2-5; 7 bases are shared with TRBD2. After removal of 5 bases from V and 2 bases from J, the junction contained 5 bases not matched to a gene. This CDR3 is 14 amino acids long. Germline CDR1 SGHTA, CDR2 FQGNSA.

This clonotype was seen a few times. The chain joins TRBV7-2 to TRBJ2-1; 11 bases are a match to TRBD2. V shed 2 bases, J shed 0 bases, and the junction held 3 bases outside the gene matches. CDR3 length: 17 residues. Germline CDR1 reads SGHTA; CDR2 reads FQGNSA. The CDR3 spells CASSLTLAGASYNEQFF. The DNA of the CDR3 is TGTGCCAGCAGCTTAACACTAGCGGGAGCCTCCTACAATGAGCAGTTCTTC.

The CDR3 spells CASSSQGHQPQHF. Here the CDR3 DNA reads TGTGCCAGCAGTTCTCAGGGCCATCAGCCCCAGCATTTT. The chain joins TRBV6-2 or TRBV6-3 to TRBJ1-5; the D gene is possibly TRBD1 (5 bases). CDR3 length: 13 amino acids. Deletions cut 4 bases from V and 5 bases from J, with 9 bases between. Germline assignment: CDR1 MNHEY and CDR2 SVGEGT.

This clonotype has just a few counts. The chain uses TRBV5-1 and TRBJ2-3; 7 bases match TRBD2. Germline CDR1 reads SGHRS; CDR2 reads YFSETQ. Trimming took 4 bases from V and 3 from J; bases not matched to a gene: 8. The CDR3 consists of 15 residues. For the CDR3, the DNA is TGCGCCAGCAGCCAGGGACTACTTCTAACAGATACGCAGTATTTT. Amino acids: CASSQGLLLTDTQYF.

This chain joins TRBV6-2 or TRBV6-3 and TRBJ2-1; 14 bases are a match to TRBD2. The CDR3 runs 15 residues. With 4 bases clipped from V and 10 bases from J, the junction kept 6 bases outside the gene matches. CDR1 is MNHEY, CDR2 SVGEGT, per germline. In nucleotides, the CDR3 is TGTGCCAGCAGTTTGACTAGCGGGGGGGCCGAAGAGCAGTTCTTC. The encoded protein is CASSLTSGGAEEQFF.

This clonotype was observed a few times. The chain has TRBV2 and TRBJ1-1, with D tentatively TRBD1 (6 bases). Germline V CDR1 and CDR2: SNHLY, FYNNEI. The CDR3 has 14 amino acids. The V end lost 2 bases, the J end lost 11 bases, and 18 bases lay between the germline ends. In DNA, the CDR3 is TGTGCCAGCAGTGAATTGCCGACAGGAGTGGTGGCTTTCTTT. Translated, it gives CASSELPTGVVAFF.

V and J are TRBV11-2 and TRBJ2-7; D is ambiguous. Germline loops: CDR1 SGHAT, CDR2 FQNNGV. Trimming pared 8 bases from V and 2 bases from J, leaving 13 bases between. The CDR3 has 13 amino acids. In nucleotides, the CDR3 is TGTGCCAGCGGCCACAACGGGCCCTACGAGCAGTACTTC. Residues: CASGHNGPYEQYF.

This sequence joins TRBV5-1 and TRBJ2-2, with D maybe TRBD1 (6 bases). Per the germline V gene, CDR1 is SGHRS and CDR2 is YFSETQ. This CDR3 region has 17 residues. V was pared by 0 bases and J by 1 base, with 13 bases between. The CDR3: CASSLDRATQNTGELFF. The CDR3 nucleotides are TGCGCCAGCAGCTTGGACAGGGCGACCCAGAACACCGGGGAGCTGTTTTTT.

This rearrangement joins TRBV5-6 to TRBJ2-1; either TRBD1 or TRBD2 may fit D (6 bases each). The CDR3 consists of 17 residues. CDR1 is SGHDT, CDR2 YYEEEE, per germline. The germline V and J ends were trimmed by 3 bases and 1 base, with 17 bases remaining between them. CDR3 sequence: CASSWSGVADSYNEQFF. The DNA for the CDR3 is TGTGCCAGCAGCTGGTCAGGGGTAGCGGATTCCTACAATGAGCAGTTCTTC.

This chain uses TRBV4-3 with TRBJ2-7; D ambiguous. Trimming removed 1 base from V and 1 base from J, with 8 bases in between. Germline CDR1 is LGHNA and CDR2 is YSLEER. The CDR3 totals 14 residues. The DNA for the CDR3 is TGCGCCAGCAGCCAAGTATATCCTTCCTACGAGCAGTACTTC. It translates to CASSQVYPSYEQYF.

A few counts support this clonotype. The chain carries TRBV11-2 and TRBJ1-1; D is possibly TRBD1 (5 bases). There are 14 residues in the CDR3. Germline V gives CDR1 SGHAT, CDR2 FQNNGV. V was shortened by 5 bases and J by 6 bases, with 16 bases between the two germline ends. The CDR3 DNA reads as TGTGCCAGCAGCCGTCAACCAGGGAGTTCTGAAGCTTTCTTT. The encoded protein is CASSRQPGSSEAFF.

The chain is built from TRBV20-1 and TRBJ2-1; 8 positions agree with TRBD1. Germline V gene data show CDR1 as DFQATT and CDR2 as SNEGSKA (reference sequence). The CDR3 runs 14 residues. Trimming took 4 bases from V and 4 from J; bases not matched to a gene: 6. The CDR3 region is CSANRRQGYNEQFF. CDR3 coding DNA: TGCAGTGCTAACCGGCGACAGGGGTACAATGAGCAGTTCTTC.

This clonotype was seen many times. The chain joins TRBV6-1 to TRBJ1-6; no clear D gene. V shed 3 bases and J shed 0 bases, with 6 bases lying between them. This CDR3 is built from 15 residues. In germline, CDR1 is MNHNS, CDR2 SASEGT. CDR3 sequence: CASSDFSSYNSPLHF. For the CDR3, the DNA is TGTGCCAGCAGTGACTTCAGCTCCTATAATTCACCCCTCCACTTT.

V and J are TRBV20-1 and TRBJ1-3; the D gene is possibly TRBD1 (5 bases). Trimming left V 6 bases short and J 2 bases short, with 14 bases between. CDR3 length: 14 residues. Germline CDR1 DFQATT, CDR2 SNEGSKA (reference sequence). CDR3 bases: TGCAGTGCGCCGGGACCCCCGGCTGGAAACACCATATATTTT. Translated, it gives CSAPGPPAGNTIYF.

The chain recombines TRBV6-2 or TRBV6-3 with TRBJ2-3, with 9 nucleotides matching TRBD2. The CDR3 consists of 15 residues. Germline V gives CDR1 MNHEY, CDR2 SVGEGT. Trimming cost V 8 bases and J 1 base; bases outside gene matches: 7. The CDR3 region is CASVLAGQGTDTQYF. CDR3 DNA: TGTGCCAGCGTCCTAGCGGGACAAGGCACAGATACGCAGTATTTT.

This clonotype was counted only a few times. The chain carries TRBV11-2 and TRBJ2-1, with 7 nucleotides matching TRBD2. The CDR3 runs 17 residues. Germline V gene sequence: CDR1 SGHAT, CDR2 FQNNGV. V trimming: 0 bases; J trimming: 0 bases; junction bases outside the gene matches: 5. The CDR3 is CASSLESLAVSYNEQFF. The CDR3 bases are TGTGCCAGCAGCTTAGAGTCCCTAGCGGTCTCCTACAATGAGCAGTTCTTC.

The chain links TRBV20-1 to TRBJ2-7; no clear D. There are 15 residues in the CDR3. From germline, CDR1 is DFQATT and CDR2 SNEGSKA (reference sequence). V was shortened by 0 bases and J by 0 bases, with 12 bases between the two germline ends. As DNA, the CDR3 is TGCAGTGCTAGAGACCCCGCTAGGAGCTCCTACGAGCAGTACTTC. This gives the protein CSARDPARSSYEQYF.

The gene calls are TRBV5-1 and TRBJ2-1, with 11 nucleotides matching TRBD1. After removal of 1 base from V and 6 bases from J, the junction contained 3 bases not matched to a gene. There are 15 residues in the CDR3. Germline V gene lookup returns CDR1 SGHRS and CDR2 YFSETQ. Here the CDR3 DNA reads TGCGCCAGCAGCTTGTGGGACAGGGGGTTCAATGAGCAGTTCTTC. Translating it yields CASSLWDRGFNEQFF. Complete variable domain (other parts from reference TRBV5-1 and TRBJ2-1): KAGVTQTPRYLIKTRGQQVTLSCSPISGHRSVSWYQQTPGQGLQFLFEYFSETQRNKGNFPGRFSGRQFSNSRSEMNVSTLELGDSALYLCASSLWDRGFNEQFFGPGTRLTVL.

Worth noting for this clonotype: This may stem from a read error, because a much larger clone lies one nucleotide away. The chain combines TRBV3-1 with TRBJ2-1, with TRBD2 matching 13 bases. From germline, CDR1 is LGHDT and CDR2 YNNKEL (reference sequence). The CDR3 length is 16 residues. J gave up 6 bases and V 3 bases, and 5 bases lay outside the gene matches. CDR3 coding DNA: TGTGCCAGCAGCCAGGGACTAGCGGGACGTGCCAATGAGCAGTTCTTC. Protein product: CASSQGLAGRANEQFF.

The chain carries TRBV10-1 and TRBJ2-4, with D hard to call. The CDR3 has 13 amino acids. V was clipped by 2 bases and J by 8 bases, with 10 bases between them. Germline CDR1 and CDR2: WNHNN and SYGVQD (reference sequence). The CDR3 loop is CASSEGTGDIQYF. The CDR3 DNA reads as TGCGCCAGCAGTGAGGGAACCGGTGACATTCAGTACTTC.

The genes are TRBV14 and TRBJ2-2; 8 bases are a match to TRBD1. V lost 3 bases and J lost 0; bases outside the gene matches: 6. Germline values: CDR1 SGHDN, CDR2 FVKESK. This CDR3 region has 17 residues. The CDR3 is CASSHPGGAANTGELFF. The CDR3 DNA sequence: TGTGCCAGCAGCCATCCAGGGGGCGCAGCGAACACCGGGGAGCTGTTTTTT.